This TCR beta chain was recovered during a study of shared clonotypes between healthy human individuals (dated by TCRdb to the early 2020s). Looking at the study overall: The cohort comprised a couple of women and a few men aged 18 to 49 years. For each donor, three plates each were used for CD4 naive and CD4 memory, two plates were used for CD8 naive, and one plate was used for CD8 memory. To estimate repertoire size and how much clonotype sharing occurs between individuals, the study deeply sequenced the blood TCR repertoires of several healthy adults. Different laboratories and diverse techniques were used to prepare libraries and sequence TCR repertoires, to increase sequencing depth and limit assay-specific biases. Each donor's leukapheresis produced roughly between roughly 0.85 and 10 billion PBMCs.

A distance of 23 bases separates the germline ends of V and J, which lose 3 bases and 5 bases respectively. The CDR3 holds 18 amino acids from the cysteine to the phenylalanine. Just the 54-base CDR3 DNA is kept, in frame starting at base 1. The germline V gene encodes CDR1 LGHNA and CDR2 YNFKEQ. Donors were healthy HIV-negative adults with no recently reported acute infections or vaccinations. All donors were Caucasian adults living in Nashville, Tennessee, USA. CD4+ T cells were enriched by magnetic negative selection, after which naive cells were positively selected on CD45RA and the negative fraction was taken as the memory subset. Blood was obtained by leukapheresis, after which PBMCs were separated by Ficoll-Histopaque density gradient centrifugation and cryopreserved in liquid nitrogen vapor phase. Analytical flow cytometry was used to check the purity and quantity of every magnetically sorted T cell population. Genomic DNA was isolated from each sorted fraction and quantified by UV absorbance on a Nanodrop 2000c.

General findings and caveats noted by the study authors: The small number of donors limited the genetic and exposure-history diversity represented. Only blood was sampled, and tissue TCR repertoires likely differ from those in blood. Naive subsets generally had larger estimated clonotype richness than memory subsets did. Even with the large sequencing depth, rarefaction of the sorted-subset datasets indicated that sequencing was incomplete. Compared with non-shared clonotypes, the clonotypes found in all four sorted-subset donors had higher generation probabilities. Pairwise subsampling led to the expectation that sequencing depth would affect the degree of clonotype sharing among donors. Sharing across four donors was observed for approximately 4.6% of naive CD4, 3.5% of naive CD8, 2% to 2.5% of memory CD4, and about 0.38% of memory CD8 clonotypes.

TCR CDR3 regions were amplified from genomic DNA by multiplex PCR using the deep immunoSEQ assay. Genomic DNA extracted from each cell subset was distributed evenly over all wells of several immunoSEQ 96-well plates, and each plate served as one replicate. For sorted subsets, around 0.2 ug genomic DNA, equal to 30,000 or so T cell genomes, was loaded into each replicate PCR. Purified libraries were measured with a Qubit 3.0 fluorometer, size-checked on a Bioanalyzer 2100, and measured again with the KAPA Library Quantification kit. Every immunoSEQ 96-well plate was sequenced on a dedicated single-read 150-cycle Illumina NextSeq 550 flow cell. The published analysis was carried out like this. Because the immunoSEQ output included only junctional sequences and no quality scores, the filtering could not be the same as the filtering used for full-length reads. Sequences were annotated with PyIR, a Python wrapper for IgBLAST v1.9, using IMGT germline references to assign V/J genes and CDR3. Reads were filtered out if the reads had weak V/J assignments (E-value above 1e-6), no CDR3, stop codons, out-of-frame junctions, or ambiguous translated residues. V3J clonotypes were defined as sequences sharing the same inferred V gene, J gene, and CDR3 amino acid sequence. The percentage overlap between two repertoires was calculated by dividing the number of shared unique clonotypes by the size of the smaller repertoire. Three approaches were used to assess repertoire richness: RTK rarefaction, the Chao1 estimator, and Recon v2.1 estimates of unobserved clonotypes. For all TCRbeta clonotypes obtained by the gDNA method from four donors, generation probabilities were computed with OLGA. The immuneACCESS repertoire file appears here via TCRdb, limited to in-frame rearrangements. These files lack a portion of the clones; in checked studies, under half of the deficit traces to unresolved V genes, and the cause of the others is not known. The DNA gave D and trimming, while V, J and clone size come from that table. A total of 2 million to 2.5 million clones appear in this sample, 80% to 95% of them only once. The ten largest clones represent 0.39% of the sample.

About this clone: What this receptor recognizes is not known. It has no much larger one-base neighbor in the sample; base qualities were not kept.

Sequenced: naive CD4+ T cells from PBMCs. The sample's cell subset or site label, decoded: CD45RA+ positively selected. This clonotype was sampled from a man between 18 and 29 years old in good health. Some clones in this sample may be carry-over from other donors' samples. The chain joins TRBV4-2 to TRBJ1-5; a tentative D match to TRBD1 spans 6 bases. The DNA sequence is TGTGCCAGCAGCCACCCATGGACAGTTCAAATCCTCCATCAGCCCCAGCATTTT. This translates into CASSHPWTVQILHQPQHF.